The 27 T cell receptor beta chains in this list originate from one sample, sequenced in a study of T cell responses to AZD1222 COVID-19 vaccine. This table comes from immunoSEQ multiplex PCR, and its TCRdb copy is limited to in-frame clones, with some not included. The sample lists approximately 130,000 clones, about 93% occurring once. The sample here was peripheral blood, taken on day 0 of AZD1222 vaccination. Source of these receptors: an adult in good health.

The chain couples TRBV3-1 (or the pseudogene TRBV3-2) to TRBJ2-3, with a tentative D call TRBD2 (5 bases). Germline CDR1 is LGHDT and CDR2 is YNNKEL (reference sequence). This CDR3 region has 15 residues. Trimming cost V 3 bases and J 7 bases, with 17 bases left between them. The CDR3 protein is CASSQDSLALNTQYF. The CDR3 DNA follows: TGTGCCAGCAGCCAGGACTCCTTGGCACTAAATACGCAGTATTTT.

The chain combines TRBV2 with TRBJ2-2, with D perhaps given as TRBD1 or TRBD2 (7 bases each). The CDR3 runs to 15 residues. The germline V gene encodes CDR1 SNHLY and CDR2 FYNNEI. With 4 bases removed from V and 6 bases from J, the gap between germline ends came to 15 bases. The CDR3 loop reads CASSAVAGGAGELFF. CDR3 DNA sequence: TGTGCCAGCAGTGCGGTGGCAGGGGGGGCCGGGGAGCTGTTTTTT.

The DNA of the CDR3 is TGCAGCGTGTGGACGGCGGGCGGCTACACCTTC. Translation: CSVWTAGGYTF. The chain couples TRBV29-1 to TRBJ1-2; D call uncertain. The V gene lost 6 bases and the J gene lost 8 bases, with 13 bases spanning the gap. This CDR3 contains 11 residues. The V gene's germline CDR1 is SQVTM and CDR2 ANQGSEA.

The chain recombines TRBV7-9 with TRBJ1-3; D not certain. The germline CDR1 and CDR2 sequences are SEHNR and FQNEAQ (reference sequence). The CDR3 sequence is 14 residues long. V was pared by 0 bases and J by 7 bases, with 10 bases between. The CDR3 is CASSLAQYYNTIYF. As DNA, the CDR3 is TGTGCCAGCAGCTTAGCACAGTATTATAACACCATATATTTT.

V is TRBV18 and J is TRBJ1-1, with D unclear. The CDR3 extends over 13 amino acids. Germline V gives CDR1 KGHSH, CDR2 LQKENI. V lost 6 bases, J lost 1 base, and 9 bases lay in between. The CDR3 DNA reads as TGTGCCAGCTCCTCTGGGTCGAACACTGAAGCTTTCTTT. It codes for CASSSGSNTEAFF.

The V call is TRBV19, the J call TRBJ1-2; a possible D gene is TRBD1 (5 bases). Germline assignment: CDR1 LNHDA and CDR2 SQIVND (reference sequence). This CDR3 is built from 15 residues. V was shortened by 3 bases and J by 4 bases, with 15 bases between the two germline ends. The CDR3 loop reads CASSIGGRFFYGYTF. The DNA of the CDR3 is TGTGCCAGTAGTATCGGGGGAAGGTTCTTCTATGGCTACACCTTC.

In this sample, this clone turned up once. The chain carries TRBV7-9 and TRBJ1-4, with D possibly being TRBD1 (5 bases). V dropped 2 bases and J dropped 0 bases, with 19 bases sitting between them. This CDR3 is built from 19 residues. Germline CDR1 is SEHNR and CDR2 is FQNEAQ (reference sequence). For the CDR3, the DNA is TGTGCCAGCAGCTTATGGGGCTACAAGGCGGAGGCAACTAATGAAAAACTGTTTTTT. Translating it yields CASSLWGYKAEATNEKLFF.

This clone came up once. The gene calls are TRBV27 and TRBJ1-1; TRBD1 aligns across 7 bases. Germline trimming cut 5 bases from V and 1 base from J; bases unmatched to any gene: 4. The length of the CDR3 is 14 residues. Germline CDR1 and CDR2: MNHEY and SMNVEV (reference sequence). The CDR3 region has the DNA TGTGCCAGCAGTCAAACAGGGGCGAACACTGAAGCTTTCTTT. It yields the protein CASSQTGANTEAFF.

In this sample, this clone turned up a few times. This chain connects TRBV6-2 or TRBV6-3 to TRBJ1-4, with D possibly TRBD1 on 6 matching bases. CDR3 length: 16 residues. From germline, CDR1 is MNHEY and CDR2 SVGEGT. Trimming pared 4 bases from V and 0 bases from J, leaving 12 bases between. The chain's CDR3 is CASSSWDTATNEKLFF. CDR3 nucleotide sequence: TGTGCCAGCAGTTCCTGGGACACCGCAACTAATGAAAAACTGTTTTTT.

V gene TRBV20-1 combines with J gene TRBJ1-2; D ambiguous. Germline V lookup: CDR1 DFQATT, CDR2 SNEGSKA (reference sequence). The V end lost 6 bases, the J end lost 5 bases, and 10 bases lay between the germline ends. This CDR3 is built from 11 residues. CDR3 sequence reads: CSAMDFYGYTF. The CDR3 DNA reads TGCAGTGCCATGGACTTTTATGGCTACACCTTC.

J is TRBJ2-2 and V is TRBV6-1, with a weak D call TRBD1 (5 bases). This CDR3 is 16 amino acids long. V lost 4 bases to trimming and J lost 0 bases, with 12 bases between them. Germline CDR1 and CDR2: MNHNS and SASEGT. CDR3 sequence reads: CASSAQGFANTGELFF. The CDR3 DNA follows: TGTGCCAGCAGTGCGCAGGGCTTCGCGAACACCGGGGAGCTGTTTTTT.

The chain has TRBV9 and TRBJ2-2; 15 nucleotides agree with TRBD2. V shed 4 bases and J 0 bases; nucleotides not matched to a gene: 10. The CDR3 runs to 20 residues. The germline CDR1 and CDR2 sequences are SGDLS and YYNGEE. CDR3 in amino acids: CASSLYGTSGGPSNTGELFF. The DNA for the CDR3 is TGTGCCAGCAGCCTTTACGGGACTAGCGGGGGGCCATCGAACACCGGGGAGCTGTTTTTT.

This clone was seen only a few times. V is TRBV11-3 and J is TRBJ2-3, with D perhaps matching TRBD1 or TRBD2 (5 bases each). V shed 6 bases and J shed 4 bases, with 17 bases lying between them. The CDR3 spans 15 residues. CDR1 SGHNT and CDR2 YENEEA come from the germline V gene. The CDR3 nucleotides are TGTGCCAGCAGTCTAGGGGACGCCCGAGCAGATACGCAGTATTTT. Amino acids: CASSLGDARADTQYF.

The chain links TRBV7-3 to TRBJ2-1, with 8 bases that match TRBD2. CDR3 length: 16 residues. Per germline, CDR1 SGHTA and CDR2 FQGTGA. With 4 bases clipped from V and 6 bases from J, the junction kept 11 bases outside the gene matches. The CDR3 sequence: CASSYNRAGALNEQFF. In DNA, the CDR3 is TGTGCCAGCAGCTACAACCGAGCGGGGGCTCTCAATGAGCAGTTCTTC.

The genes are TRBV3-1 (or the pseudogene TRBV3-2) and TRBJ2-7; tentatively, D is TRBD2 (6 bases). CDR1 is LGHDT, CDR2 YNNKEL, per germline (reference sequence). This CDR3 region has 13 residues. Trimming removed 2 bases at V and 3 bases at J, with 8 bases between. This CDR3 reads CASSQSSVYEQYF. In DNA, the CDR3 is TGTGCCAGCAGCCAATCTAGCGTCTACGAGCAGTACTTC.

The rearrangement uses TRBV12-3 or TRBV12-4 and TRBJ1-2; 7 bases are a match to TRBD1. The CDR3 has 13 residues. With 4 bases clipped from V and 7 bases from J, the junction kept 6 bases outside the gene matches. CDR3 sequence: CASSSGQAGGYTF. The DNA for the CDR3 is TGTGCCAGCAGTTCTGGACAGGCGGGTGGCTACACCTTC.

The V call is TRBV6-1, the J call TRBJ2-5; 8 nucleotides line up with TRBD1. V lost 4 bases, J lost 2 bases, and 12 bases stayed unmatched. CDR1 and CDR2 from the germline V gene are MNHNS and SASEGT. CDR3 length: 17 residues. CDR3 loop: CASSALRDRYTQETQYF. CDR3 nucleotides: TGTGCCAGCAGTGCACTTCGGGACAGGTATACTCAAGAGACCCAGTACTTC.

CDR3 sequence (DNA): TGTGCCCCCGGGGGGGGCCCTACGGGTGAAAAACTGTTTTTT. Translating gives CAPGGGPTGEKLFF. The rearrangement joins TRBV19 to TRBJ1-4; D may be TRBD1 (6 bases). CDR3 length: 14 residues. V dropped 11 bases and J dropped 7 bases, with 20 bases sitting between them. CDR1 and CDR2 (germline): LNHDA, SQIVND (reference sequence).

The V gene is TRBV9, the J gene TRBJ2-5; 7 nucleotides match TRBD1. CDR1 and CDR2 (germline): SGDLS, YYNGEE. This CDR3 is built from 14 residues. V shed 4 bases and J 0 bases; nucleotides not matched to a gene: 3. The CDR3 DNA follows: TGTGCCAGCAGCTCTGGGACAGACCAAGAGACCCAGTACTTC. This gives the protein CASSSGTDQETQYF.

This chain links TRBV4-1 with TRBJ2-5; D perhaps matches TRBD1 (6 bases). Trimming took 0 bases from V and 0 from J, leaving 11 bases between them. The germline gives CDR1 MGHRA, CDR2 YSYEKL. This CDR3 has 16 amino acids. CDR3: CASSQEGHPYQETQYF. The CDR3 DNA is TGCGCCAGCAGCCAAGAGGGACACCCGTACCAAGAGACCCAGTACTTC.

This chain connects TRBV19 to TRBJ1-1, with TRBD1 matching 8 bases. From germline, CDR1 is LNHDA and CDR2 SQIVND (reference sequence). The J segment lost 7 bases and the V segment lost 5 bases, leaving 9 bases of the junction unmatched. The CDR3 loop spans 14 amino acids. CDR3 sequence reads: CASSQIQGGLEAFF. The CDR3, as DNA: TGTGCCAGTAGTCAGATACAGGGGGGACTTGAAGCTTTCTTT.

The chain couples TRBV12-5 to TRBJ1-2; D is unresolved. This CDR3 is built from 12 residues. V was pared by 7 bases and J by 3 bases, with 9 bases between. Per the germline V gene, CDR1 is LGHNT and CDR2 is FRNRAP. CDR3 sequence: CASAAVHYGYTF. The CDR3 DNA is TGTGCTAGTGCAGCGGTGCACTATGGCTACACCTTC.

The chain carries TRBV27 and TRBJ2-3; 7 positions agree with TRBD2. The V and J ends lost 8 bases and 0 bases, in that order; junction bases with no gene match: 8. This CDR3 has 15 residues. The V gene's germline CDR1 is MNHEY and CDR2 SMNVEV (reference sequence). DNA for the CDR3: TGTGCCAGCCAAACTGGACTAGGGAGCACAGATACGCAGTATTTT. Its protein product is CASQTGLGSTDTQYF.

The gene calls are TRBV10-3 and TRBJ1-5; no clear D gene. The V and J ends lost 3 bases and 3 bases respectively, with 3 bases between them. The germline gives CDR1 ENHRY, CDR2 SYGVKD. The CDR3 spans 12 residues. The CDR3 sequence is CAISEPNQPQHF. The CDR3 DNA reads as TGTGCCATCAGTGAACCCAATCAGCCCCAGCATTTT.

This clone occurred a few times. The chain links TRBV10-3 to TRBJ2-5, with 12 bases that match TRBD2. V gave up 7 bases and J gave up 8 bases; unmatched junction bases: 5. The CDR3 sequence is 13 residues long. Germline V lookup: CDR1 ENHRY, CDR2 SYGVKD. Here the CDR3 reads CAIKETSGGTQYF. CDR3 DNA: TGTGCCATCAAAGAGACTAGCGGGGGTACCCAGTACTTC.

The rearrangement links TRBV11-2 to TRBJ1-4; D might be TRBD1 (5 bases). Germline CDR1 SGHAT, CDR2 FQNNGV. This CDR3 is 16 amino acids long. Trimming removed 5 bases at V and 3 bases at J, with 16 bases between. The CDR3 here is CASSQGALSANEKLFF. CDR3 nucleotides: TGTGCCAGCAGCCAAGGGGCCCTGTCGGCTAATGAAAAACTGTTTTTT.

The rearrangement uses TRBV2 and TRBJ1-3; no clear D. V was clipped by 8 bases and J by 7 bases, with 24 bases between them. The CDR3 covers 16 residues. Looked up from germline, CDR1 is SNHLY and CDR2 is FYNNEI. The CDR3 sequence is CASSQEGSVLGNTIYF. The CDR3 region has the DNA TGTGCCAGCTCCCAGGAGGGTAGTGTGCTCGGTAACACCATATATTTT.